This TCR beta chain is drawn from a study of CD8 T cells in ankylosing spondylitis (dated by TCRdb to the late 2010s). Regarding the complete study: The study set out to find disease-linked TCR variants by profiling T cell receptor beta repertoires in ankylosing spondylitis patients and healthy donors. Peripheral blood was sampled, and synovial fluid was additionally collected from ankylosing spondylitis patients. In total, the full study cohort was made up of about 110 healthy donors and 25 to 30 ankylosing spondylitis patients. General study outcomes and caveats: Blood from ankylosing spondylitis patients appeared to be characterized by a TCR beta motif composed of 7 to 9 highly homologous amino acid variants. The disease-linked clones had a CD8+ phenotype and were found at relatively low frequencies in peripheral blood. Some TCR beta motif variants had previously been reported in synovial fluid and blood of reactive arthritis patients, which suggested common disease-initiation mechanisms. According to the report, matched synovial fluid samples from ankylosing spondylitis patients were significantly enriched for the disease-linked clones.

This clonotype was counted ten times or more. There is no known antigen for this receptor. Qualities for individual bases were not recorded, and no much larger clone is one base off. Measured from the cysteine to the phenylalanine, the CDR3 is 13 residues long. The retained sequence is limited to the CDR3, 39 bases, with the frame set at the first base. V sheds 4 bases and J sheds 9 bases, leaving 10 bases between their ends. TCRdb lists the instrument as Illumina HiSeq 2500. Quantitative 5'-RACE with molecular barcodes was used to prepare TCR beta libraries. In the authors' own workflow: A new computational method, built on a probabilistic model of VDJ rearrangement, was used to identify disease-linked TCR variants. Clones were called with MiXCR by TCRdb after fastp trimmed the public reads at Q25, and only in-frame beta chains were retained. Here each entry gathers all rows of one CDR3 protein and keeps the most common genes and DNA. The V and J calls, along with clone size, are taken from TCRdb and not from the paper's own processing. This sample lists roughly 240,000 distinct CDR3 sequences; around 8% were detected once. The ten largest clones represent more than 4.5% of the sample.

The sequence was obtained from a female donor with ankylosing spondylitis or in good health (not recorded which). The sequence is built from TRBV12-3 or TRBV12-4 and TRBJ1-6; the D gene is not confidently resolved. Material for sequencing was blood, either unsorted or a sorted T cell fraction (not recorded which). The nucleotide sequence reads TGTGCCAGCAGTTGGAAGCTCCTTTCACCCCTCCACTTT. Translated, it gives CASSWKLLSPLHF.